These 26 T cell receptor beta chains came from one sample sequenced in a study of blood T cells in healthy people across ages. The use of a sample-barcoded 5' primer and a J-beta primer mix characterized a second PCR of roughly 6 to 11 cycles. TCRdb used MiXCR to reprocess the 5' RACE reads, holding one entry per CDR3 protein. This sample carries approximately 850,000 distinct CDR3 sequences, 44% of them seen once, and the ten largest clones take roughly a fifth. Sequencing was performed on blood. The receptors were sampled from a man between 60 and 75 years old in good health.

As concerns this clonotype: A read error is possible here, since a much larger clone lies one base away. The chain is built from TRBV6-1 and TRBJ2-4, with D uncertain. The V gene's germline CDR1 is MNHNS and CDR2 SASEGT. The CDR3 runs to 15 residues. Trimming left V 3 bases short and J 5 bases short, with 14 bases between. CDR3 DNA: TGTGCCAGCAGTGACAGACGGCCGACCCAAAACATTCAGTACTTC. Amino acid sequence: CASSDRRPTQNIQYF.

V gene TRBV20-1 combines with J gene TRBJ2-5; D may be TRBD1 (6 bases). The CDR3 contains 15 residues. Between the trimmed V and J ends, which lost 0 bases and 5 bases, there was a span of 16 bases. Germline V gives CDR1 DFQATT, CDR2 SNEGSKA (reference sequence). CDR3 loop: CSARDVARGWETQYF. The CDR3 bases are TGCAGTGCTAGAGATGTTGCCAGGGGATGGGAGACCCAGTACTTC.

This clonotype has more than one count but fewer than ten. CDR3 amino acids: CASSEGTANSPLHF. CDR3 DNA: TGTGCCAGCAGCGAGGGGACAGCCAATTCACCCCTCCACTTT. The rearrangement joins TRBV9 to TRBJ1-6; 7 bases fit TRBD1. The CDR3 covers 14 residues. The V segment lost 3 bases and the J segment 7 bases; nucleotides outside the gene matches: 4. Germline values: CDR1 SGDLS, CDR2 YYNGEE.

This clonotype was observed a few times. The V and J genes are TRBV20-1 and TRBJ1-6; 7 bases are shared with TRBD1. Germline CDR1 and CDR2: DFQATT and SNEGSKA (reference sequence). The junction had 8 bases not matched to a gene; V was cut back by 5 bases and J by 10 bases. CDR3 length: 13 amino acids. The CDR3 here is CSAVQGLGSPLHF. The DNA for the CDR3 is TGCAGTGCTGTACAGGGGCTAGGATCACCCCTCCACTTT.

This clonotype was picked up one time. The CDR3 DNA is TGTGCCAGCAGTTTAGAAAGGAGTGACAGGGGAAAAATACTGTCCTACGAGCAGTACTTC. Amino acids: CASSLERSDRGKILSYEQYF. The chain combines TRBV12-3 or TRBV12-4 with TRBJ2-7, with 8 bases aligning to TRBD1. The CDR3 sequence is 20 residues long. The V gene end was trimmed by 1 base and the J gene end by 1 base; junction bases not matched to a gene: 18.

This chain uses TRBV6-5 with TRBJ1-6; D unclear. The germline V gene has CDR1 MNHEY and CDR2 SVGAGI. This CDR3 is built from 14 residues. Between the trimmed V and J ends, which lost 5 bases and 7 bases, there was a span of 12 bases. CDR3 loop: CASSPTEENSPLHF. Here the CDR3 DNA reads TGTGCCAGCAGTCCTACAGAAGAAAATTCACCCCTCCACTTT.

This clonotype was detected ten times or more. CDR3: CASSSGPNQETQYF. CDR3 coding DNA: TGTGCCAGCAGTTCAGGGCCCAACCAAGAGACCCAGTACTTC. V and J are TRBV6-5 and TRBJ2-5; maybe TRBD1 (5 bases). Trimming left V 4 bases short and J 0 bases short, with 9 bases between. The CDR3 runs 14 residues. Germline assignment: CDR1 MNHEY and CDR2 SVGAGI.

A few counts support this clonotype. The V gene is TRBV20-1, the J gene TRBJ1-5; D possibly corresponds to TRBD1 (6 bases). CDR1 is DFQATT, CDR2 SNEGSKA, per germline (reference sequence). The CDR3 is made up of 15 amino acids. Between the trimmed V and J ends, which lost 6 bases and 0 bases, there was a span of 15 bases. The CDR3 spells CSAMAQGYSNQPQHF. The DNA of the CDR3 is TGCAGTGCCATGGCCCAGGGGTATAGCAATCAGCCCCAGCATTTT.

The table lists this clonotype with a few counts. The chain combines TRBV25-1 with TRBJ1-6, with 9 positions matching TRBD1. After removal of 1 base from V and 10 bases from J, the junction contained 5 bases not matched to a gene. This CDR3 is built from 15 residues. Germline values: CDR1 MGHDK, CDR2 SYGVNS. CDR3 residues: CASSEFGTGYSPLHF. The CDR3 bases are TGTGCCAGCAGTGAATTCGGGACAGGGTACTCACCCCTCCACTTT.

About this clonotype: A junction boundary mismatches the germline segment, possibly from a read error. This chain uses TRBV12-3 or TRBV12-4 with TRBJ2-1, with TRBD2 matching 7 bases. The CDR3 loop spans 15 amino acids. The CDR3 is CASGLLGGGYNEQFF. The CDR3, as DNA: TGTGCCAGCGGTTTATTGGGGGGGGGCTACAATGAGCAGTTCTTC.

The chain carries TRBV29-1 and TRBJ2-1; D assignment may be TRBD1 or TRBD2 (6 bases each). This CDR3 is 14 amino acids long. Germline-derived CDR1 and CDR2 are SQVTM and ANQGSEA. Deletions cut 3 bases from V and 1 base from J, with 10 bases between. The CDR3 bases are TGCAGCGTTGAGGCGGGGACATCCTACAATGAGCAGTTCTTC. Protein: CSVEAGTSYNEQFF.

The CDR3 region is CSARGSQSNSPLHF. The CDR3 bases are TGCAGTGCTCGCGGGTCTCAAAGTAATTCACCCCTCCACTTT. The rearrangement uses TRBV20-1 and TRBJ1-6; D gene unclear. There are 14 residues in the CDR3. Per germline, CDR1 DFQATT and CDR2 SNEGSKA (reference sequence). The V end was cut by 5 bases, the J end by 6 bases, with 14 bases between.

The V gene is TRBV2, the J gene TRBJ2-7; 10 bases match TRBD1. CDR1 is SNHLY and CDR2 is FYNNEI in the germline V gene. V dropped 5 bases and J dropped 7; count of bases not matched to a gene: 5. CDR3 length: 13 residues. The CDR3 DNA follows: TGTGCCAGCAGTCCGGACAGGGGGGTGGAGCAGTACTTC. Translated, it gives CASSPDRGVEQYF.

The rearrangement uses TRBV20-1 and TRBJ1-1; D is unresolved. Germline CDR1 is DFQATT and CDR2 is SNEGSKA (reference sequence). With 0 bases removed from V and 0 bases from J, the gap between germline ends came to 5 bases. The CDR3 is 13 residues long. The CDR3 loop reads CSARDPVNTEAFF. The CDR3 DNA follows: TGCAGTGCTAGAGATCCCGTGAACACTGAAGCTTTCTTT.

This clonotype was seen only a few times. The rearrangement joins TRBV27 to TRBJ2-3; maybe TRBD1 (5 bases). The CDR3 sequence is 14 residues long. V was shortened by 6 bases and J by 6 bases, with 16 bases between the two germline ends. Germline CDR1 is MNHEY and CDR2 is SMNVEV (reference sequence). The CDR3 reads CASRTLGAKDTQYF. DNA of the CDR3: TGTGCCAGCAGAACGTTAGGGGCTAAGGATACGCAGTATTTT.

The rearrangement joins TRBV20-1 to TRBJ1-6; D gene uncertain. The germline gives CDR1 DFQATT, CDR2 SNEGSKA (reference sequence). This CDR3 contains 14 residues. Trimming removed 5 bases at V and 9 bases at J, with 17 bases between. CDR3 coding DNA: TGCAGTGCTCCGGTGTCGTTGGTGGGTTCACCCCTCCACTTT. Protein product: CSAPVSLVGSPLHF.

This clonotype turned up a few times. The CDR3 DNA follows: TGCGCCAGCAGCCCGGGTCTCCTGCGGAATGAGCAGTTCTTC. Its protein is CASSPGLLRNEQFF. The chain uses TRBV4-3 and TRBJ2-1; D not certain. The CDR3 totals 14 residues. V was cut by 4 bases and J by 7 bases, with 14 bases left in between. Germline CDR1 and CDR2: LGHNA and YSLEER.

The chain couples TRBV4-3 to TRBJ2-1; 9 bases match TRBD2. V dropped 0 bases and J dropped 4; count of bases not matched to a gene: 10. There are 18 residues in the CDR3. The germline CDR1 and CDR2 sequences are LGHNA and YSLEER. CDR3 protein: CASSQEAGLAGRYNEQFF. In nucleotides, the CDR3 is TGCGCCAGCAGCCAAGAGGCGGGGCTAGCGGGGCGATACAATGAGCAGTTCTTC.

V and J are TRBV28 and TRBJ1-6; D is ambiguous. V was pared by 7 bases and J by 9 bases, with 10 bases between. The V gene's germline CDR1 is MDHEN and CDR2 SYDVKM. This CDR3 is built from 12 residues. The CDR3 region has the DNA TGTGCCAGCACAGAACCGGGTTCACCCCTCCACTTT. It is translated as CASTEPGSPLHF.

The chain uses TRBV18 and TRBJ2-1; 9 nucleotides align to TRBD2. Germline V gene data show CDR1 as KGHSH and CDR2 as LQKENI. With 0 bases clipped from V and 3 bases from J, the junction kept 3 bases outside the gene matches. The CDR3 sequence is 16 residues long. CDR3 coding DNA: TGTGCCAGCTCACCACCGGATAGCGGGGGCTACAATGAGCAGTTCTTC. Amino acids: CASSPPDSGGYNEQFF.

The gene calls are TRBV7-2 and TRBJ1-1; D is ambiguous. The V end lost 5 bases, the J end lost 0 bases, and 7 bases lay between the germline ends. Germline-derived CDR1 and CDR2 are SGHTA and FQGNSA. The CDR3 is 13 amino acids. The CDR3 DNA reads TGTGCCAGCAGCGATTACATGAACACTGAAGCTTTCTTT. Amino acids: CASSDYMNTEAFF. Full variable domain (rest looked up from reference TRBV7-2 and TRBJ1-1): GAGVSQSPSNKVTEKGKDVELRCDPISGHTALYWYRQSLGQGLEFLIYFQGNSAPDKSGLPSDRFSAERTGGSVSTLTIQRTQQEDSAVYLCASSDYMNTEAFFGQGTRLTVV.

The V and J genes are TRBV7-2 and TRBJ2-1, with TRBD1 matching over 9 bases. V was clipped by 1 base and J by 8 bases; unmatched bases: 12. Germline-derived CDR1 and CDR2 are SGHTA and FQGNSA. CDR3 length: 17 amino acids. The CDR3 spells CASSLGVGTGIGDEQFF. CDR3 sequence (DNA): TGTGCCAGCAGCTTAGGGGTTGGGACAGGGATAGGTGATGAGCAGTTCTTC.

This clonotype appeared a few times. The chain joins TRBV3-1 to TRBJ2-3, with TRBD1 matching 7 bases. The germline V gene encodes CDR1 LGHDT and CDR2 YNNKEL (reference sequence). CDR3 length: 16 amino acids. V lost 5 bases to trimming and J lost 4 bases; unmatched junction nucleotides: 12. CDR3 region: CASSNNPGQAADTQYF. CDR3 DNA: TGTGCCAGCAGCAACAATCCAGGACAGGCAGCAGATACGCAGTATTTT.

A note on this clonotype: Since a much larger clone is just one base distant, this may be a read error. V and J are TRBV4-3 and TRBJ1-1, with D perhaps TRBD1 (6 bases). Germline loops: CDR1 LGHNA, CDR2 YSLEER. This CDR3 is 17 amino acids long. V dropped 2 bases and J dropped 4 bases, with 20 bases sitting between them. The CDR3 here is CASSQYFDRRGRTEAFF. In DNA form, the CDR3 reads TGCGCCAGCAGCCAATACTTCGACAGGCGAGGGCGCACTGAAGCTTTCTTT.

This clonotype occurred a few times. The V and J genes are TRBV9 and TRBJ2-5; TRBD2 matches at 13 bases. Per germline, CDR1 SGDLS and CDR2 YYNGEE. The ends lost 3 bases at V and 2 bases at J; junction bases unmatched: 4. The CDR3 sequence is 16 residues long. The CDR3 bases are TGTGCCAGCAGCGCGGGACTAGCGGGGACTCAAGAGACCCAGTACTTC. This gives the protein CASSAGLAGTQETQYF.

This clonotype was detected only a few times. The chain carries TRBV3-1 and TRBJ2-7, with D tentatively TRBD1 or TRBD2 (5 bases each). V shed 1 base and J shed 5 bases, with 12 bases lying between them. CDR1 LGHDT and CDR2 YNNKEL come from the germline V gene (reference sequence). This CDR3 has 14 residues. The CDR3 region is CASSQGLRDHEQYF. CDR3 bases: TGTGCCAGCAGCCAAGGTTTGAGGGACCACGAGCAGTACTTC.